This entry lists 5 T cell receptor beta chains sequenced from one sample in a study of cytomegalovirus exposure and HLA in healthy donors. This PCR relied on a set of 60 Vbeta primers and 13 Jbeta primers. Here immunoSEQ multiplex PCR was the method, and the copy in TCRdb shows in-frame clones only, minus some. This sample has under 200,000 clones, with around 65% found just once. Sequencing used PBMCs. The receptors stem from a woman aged 35 to 49 in good health and CMV-seropositive.

This chain joins TRBV9 and TRBJ1-1; TRBD1 matches at 8 bases. The CDR3 is 14 amino acids. Looked up from germline, CDR1 is SGDLS and CDR2 is YYNGEE. V lost 3 bases and J lost 0; bases outside the gene matches: 1. CDR3 sequence (DNA): TGTGCCAGCAGCGGGACAGGGATGAACACTGAAGCTTTCTTT. It yields the protein CASSGTGMNTEAFF. The whole variable domain, remainder taken from reference TRBV9 and TRBJ1-1, is DSGVTQTPKHLITATGQRVTLRCSPRSGDLSVYWYQQSLDQGLQFLIQYYNGEERAKGNILERFSAQQFPDLHSELNLSSLELGDSALYFCASSGTGMNTEAFFGQGTRLTVV.

The rearrangement links TRBV10-3 to TRBJ1-3, with D perhaps matching TRBD1 (5 bases). This CDR3 has 14 residues. Trimming left V 2 bases short and J 7 bases short, with 12 bases between. Germline CDR1 ENHRY, CDR2 SYGVKD. The CDR3 loop reads CAISELAGPNTIYF. CDR3 in DNA: TGTGCCATCAGTGAGCTTGCGGGGCCGAACACCATATATTTT.

As regards this clone: Relative to the germline gene, one junction end is altered; a read error may explain this. CDR3 residues: CSSSVDSSGEKLFF. CDR3 nucleotide sequence: TGTTCCAGCAGCGTAGACAGCTCGGGGGAAAAACTGTTTTTT. This chain uses TRBV7-9 with TRBJ1-4; maybe TRBD1 (5 bases). The germline gives CDR1 SEHNR, CDR2 FQNEAQ (reference sequence). There are 14 residues in the CDR3.

This chain links TRBV6-8 with TRBJ2-3; 9 bases are shared with TRBD2. Germline trimming cut 6 bases from V and 2 bases from J; bases unmatched to any gene: 15. The CDR3 runs to 18 residues. Germline V gene lookup returns CDR1 MNHGY and CDR2 SAAAGT. CDR3 in DNA: TGTGCCAGCAGACTTCTGGCTAGCGGGATCGGGGTCACAGATACGCAGTATTTT. Protein: CASRLLASGIGVTDTQYF.

The gene calls are TRBV28 and TRBJ1-2; unclear D gene. This CDR3 spans 16 amino acids. The germline V gene encodes CDR1 MDHEN and CDR2 SYDVKM. Trimming removed 3 bases at V and 0 bases at J, with 14 bases between. Here the CDR3 DNA reads TGTGCCAGCAGTTTCATAAGCCGCGGAGCTAACTATGGCTACACCTTC. Residues: CASSFISRGANYGYTF.